The clone carrying this TCR beta chain was found a few times. The antigen is undetermined. Researchers ran the PCR with 60 Vbeta and 13 Jbeta primers. Original processing methods: Later, roughly 86 million unique TCR beta chains were counted in an analysis, and approximately 10 million of them were shared. The assay was immunoSEQ multiplex PCR, and TCRdb's table has in-frame clones only and misses some. That table furnishes V, J and clone size, whereas the DNA furnished D and trimming. The table includes about 100,000 clones, approximately 82% detected once. The sample comes from a study of cytomegalovirus exposure and HLA in healthy donors. Turning to the study itself: Of some 400 genotyped donors, roughly 81% grouped in the Caucasian-associated ancestry cluster. Whole-study findings and limits: CMV serostatus was the sole immune exposure data available.

There are 17 residues in the CDR3. The V gene end was trimmed by 0 bases and the J gene end by 1 base; junction bases not matched to a gene: 4. CDR1 and CDR2 (germline): SGHRS, YFSETQ. This TCR derives from a middle-aged man in good health and CMV-seronegative. The sequenced material came from PBMCs. This sequence joins TRBV5-1 and TRBJ2-3; TRBD2 matches at 11 bases. CDR3 sequence (DNA): TGCGCCAGCAGCTTGGTAGCGGGGGGGCCGGGCACAGATACGCAGTATTTT. Its protein product is CASSLVAGGPGTDTQYF.